The 9 T cell receptor beta chains below were found in one sample sequenced in a study of cytotoxic CD8 clonotypes in ibrutinib-treated CLL. Using immunoSEQ multiplex PCR, the repertoire was profiled, and TCRdb retains in-frame clones only, with some absent. The sample contains about 36,000 clones, roughly two thirds of which appear only once. The specimen comprised PBMCs, sampled at disease progression, from a patient treated with ibrutinib. Source of these receptors: a human donor with chronic lymphocytic leukemia.

The chain couples TRBV10-3 to TRBJ1-2; D remains ambiguous. This CDR3 comprises 14 residues. The V gene lost 6 bases and the J gene lost 4 bases, with 15 bases spanning the gap. CDR1 and CDR2 (germline): ENHRY, SYGVKD. CDR3 in amino acids: CAIRPRMGSYGYTF. DNA of the CDR3: TGTGCCATCAGGCCACGAATGGGTAGCTATGGCTACACCTTC.

The V call is TRBV5-1, the J call TRBJ2-3; D remains unclear. Germline lookup yields CDR1 SGHRS and CDR2 YFSETQ. The CDR3 is made up of 15 amino acids. V was cut by 2 bases and J by 2 bases, with 12 bases left in between. CDR3 region: CASSFFGGNTDTQYF. The CDR3 DNA is TGCGCCAGCAGCTTCTTTGGCGGTAACACAGATACGCAGTATTTT.

The V and J genes are TRBV19 and TRBJ2-1; 7 bases line up with TRBD2. Germline CDR1 is LNHDA and CDR2 is SQIVND (reference sequence). V trimming: 5 bases; J trimming: 0 bases; junction bases outside the gene matches: 1. This CDR3 is built from 14 residues. DNA for the CDR3: TGTGCCAGTAGTTGGGGGGGCTCCTACAATGAGCAGTTCTTC. It codes for CASSWGGSYNEQFF.

This clone appeared once. The chain links TRBV9 to TRBJ1-1; a possible D gene is TRBD1 (6 bases). There are 15 residues in the CDR3. Germline V lookup: CDR1 SGDLS, CDR2 YYNGEE. V was cut by 2 bases and J by 0 bases, with 11 bases left in between. The CDR3 DNA reads as TGTGCCAGCAGCGTCACAGGGTTCATGAACACTGAAGCTTTCTTT. It specifies CASSVTGFMNTEAFF.

J is TRBJ2-1 and V is TRBV5-6; maybe TRBD2 (7 bases). The V gene's germline CDR1 is SGHDT and CDR2 YYEEEE. V lost 6 bases and J 5 bases, leaving 12 bases between the germline ends. The CDR3 length is 13 residues. CDR3 nucleotides: TGTGCCAGCACGCGGGGGCCCAACAATGAGCAGTTCTTC. Translating gives CASTRGPNNEQFF.

The V and J genes are TRBV7-9 and TRBJ1-2; a possible D gene is TRBD1 (6 bases). Per the germline V gene, CDR1 is SEHNR and CDR2 is FQNEAQ (reference sequence). V was shortened by 6 bases and J by 0 bases, with 8 bases between the two germline ends. The CDR3 runs 13 residues. The CDR3 region is CASRGQTNYGYTF. The CDR3 region has the DNA TGTGCCAGCAGGGGACAAACTAACTATGGCTACACCTTC.

This clone was seen once. The V call is TRBV19, the J call TRBJ1-6, with a tentative D call TRBD1 (6 bases). V was shortened by 7 bases and J by 10 bases, with 23 bases between the two germline ends. There are 16 residues in the CDR3. CDR1 is LNHDA, CDR2 SQIVND, per germline (reference sequence). The CDR3 nucleotides read TGTGCCAGTACCATGGGGGGGGGCGCTGATCGCTCACCCCTCCACTTT. Protein product: CASTMGGGADRSPLHF.

The V and J genes are TRBV6-5 and TRBJ2-1; perhaps TRBD1 as D (6 bases). Germline V lookup: CDR1 MNHEY, CDR2 SVGAGI. The V and J ends lost 8 bases and 5 bases respectively, with 16 bases between them. This CDR3 has 14 residues. The CDR3 nucleotides read TGTGCCAGCGGGTCGGGTAAGGGGGACAATGAGCAGTTCTTC. Translated, it gives CASGSGKGDNEQFF.

The chain links TRBV6-5 to TRBJ2-7; 7 bases are shared with TRBD1. With 4 bases clipped from V and 3 bases from J, the junction kept 3 bases outside the gene matches. CDR3 size: 13 residues. The germline gives CDR1 MNHEY, CDR2 SVGAGI. CDR3 DNA: TGTGCCAGCAGTTTGGCAGGGGGCTACGAGCAGTACTTC. Protein: CASSLAGGYEQYF.